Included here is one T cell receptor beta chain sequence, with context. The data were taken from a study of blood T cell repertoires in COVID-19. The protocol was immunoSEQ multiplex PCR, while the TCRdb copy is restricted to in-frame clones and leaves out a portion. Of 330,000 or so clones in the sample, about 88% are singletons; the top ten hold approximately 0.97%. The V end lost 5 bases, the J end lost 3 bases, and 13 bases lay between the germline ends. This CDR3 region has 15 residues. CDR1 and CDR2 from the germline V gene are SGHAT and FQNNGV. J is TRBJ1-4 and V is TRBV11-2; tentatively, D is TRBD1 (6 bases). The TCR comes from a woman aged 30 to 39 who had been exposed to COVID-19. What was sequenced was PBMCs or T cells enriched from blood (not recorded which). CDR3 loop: CASSALGASNEKLFF. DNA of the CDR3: TGTGCCAGCAGCGCGCTGGGGGCTTCTAATGAAAAACTGTTTTTT.